The present T cell receptor beta chain was sequenced within a study of T cell repertoires and HLA-DP antigens. Using immunoSEQ multiplex PCR, the repertoire was profiled, and TCRdb retains in-frame clones only, with some absent. The sample consists of about 110,000 clones, more than 85% of them appearing once. The CDR3 is 16 amino acids. The V and J ends lost 6 bases and 5 bases, in that order; junction bases with no gene match: 11. From germline, CDR1 is WNHNN and CDR2 SYGVQD (reference sequence). As regards this clone: Its antigen is not known.

The chain joins TRBV10-1 to TRBJ2-1; 9 bases map to TRBD2. The clonotype was recovered from a woman between 18 and 30 years old in good health and CMV-seronegative. The sequencing sample was made of CD4+ T cells from PBMCs. This CDR3 is CASSASTGTSHNEQFF. CDR3 nucleotides: TGCGCCAGCAGCGCCTCAACCGGGACTAGCCACAATGAGCAGTTCTTC.